The 16 T cell receptor beta chains below come from one sample, sequenced in a study of T cells expressing NK-cell markers. Reprocessing the 5' RACE reads, TCRdb reports a single entry for every CDR3 protein and omits DNA. This sample's table reports 550,000 or so distinct CDR3 sequences. The sample taken for sequencing was blood T cells: a sorted CD56 or NKG2C T cell subset, CD4+ or CD8+ T cells, or bulk PBMC T cells (not recorded which). The source is a man aged 18 to 35 in good health.

This chain uses TRBV30 with TRBJ2-7; TCRdb outputs TRBD2, but without DNA this stays unchecked. CDR1 and CDR2 from the germline V gene are GTSNPN and SVGIG (reference sequence). CDR3 length equals 14 residues. The CDR3 reads CAWSVGGGGYEQYF.

V and J are TRBV23-1 and TRBJ2-1. TRBV23-1 is labeled an ORF, and its function is uncertain. This CDR3 spans 12 amino acids. CDR3 residues: CASSQSVNEQFF.

The rearrangement joins TRBV15 to TRBJ2-3. This CDR3 region has 12 residues. Germline V CDR1 and CDR2: LNHNV, YYDKDF (reference sequence). The CDR3 is CATSSPIDTQYF.

The chain joins TRBV15 to TRBJ2-5. The germline gives CDR1 LNHNV, CDR2 YYDKDF (reference sequence). CDR3 length: 12 amino acids. CDR3: CATSSAWETQYF.

The genes are TRBV4-1 and TRBJ2-3; TCRdb returns TRBD1, unconfirmable since there is no DNA. CDR1 is MGHRA and CDR2 is YSYEKL in the germline V gene. CDR3 length: 15 residues. CDR3 residues: CASSQGGVITDTQYF.

CDR3: CALLPRDRDICSYEQYF. The chain couples TRBV24-1 to TRBJ2-7; TCRdb's D gene call, TRBD2, goes unchecked for lack of DNA. This CDR3 is built from 17 residues. Germline lookup yields CDR1 KGHDR and CDR2 SFDVKD.

This sequence joins TRBV20-1 and TRBJ2-1; TCRdb selects TRBD1, and the lack of DNA leaves this call unchecked. Germline CDR1 and CDR2: DFQATT and SNEGSKA (reference sequence). This CDR3 spans 14 amino acids. CDR3: CSAVQGVGVNEQFF.

The rearrangement joins TRBV20-1 to TRBJ2-3; TCRdb selects TRBD2, and the lack of DNA leaves this call unchecked. CDR3 size: 14 residues. Per the germline V gene, CDR1 is DFQATT and CDR2 is SNEGSKA (reference sequence). The CDR3 spells CSARVPAGPDTQYF.

The rearrangement joins TRBV4-1 to TRBJ2-1; TCRdb's D call of TRBD1 is untestable without DNA. The CDR3 extends over 15 amino acids. Looked up from germline, CDR1 is MGHRA and CDR2 is YSYEKL. The CDR3 sequence is CASSQGQGAYNEQFF.

The CDR3: CASSKALSSGPSDQYF. The chain has TRBV5-1 and TRBJ2-5; TCRdb indicates TRBD2, and absent DNA this call remains unverified. The CDR3 covers 16 residues. CDR1 and CDR2 (germline): SGHRS, YFSETQ. The variable domain in full, with the rest retrieved from reference TRBV5-1 and TRBJ2-5, is KAGVTQTPRYLIKTRGQQVTLSCSPISGHRSVSWYQQTPGQGLQFLFEYFSETQRNKGNFPGRFSGRQFSNSRSEMNVSTLELGDSALYLCASSKALSSGPSDQYFGPGTRLLVL.

The chain joins TRBV9 to TRBJ2-7. Per the germline V gene, CDR1 is SGDLS and CDR2 is YYNGEE. The CDR3 runs 13 residues. The CDR3: CASSVGQADEQYF.

The V and J genes are TRBV28 and TRBJ2-3; TCRdb's D call, TRBD2, is unchecked because there is no DNA. The germline CDR1 and CDR2 sequences are MDHEN and SYDVKM. The CDR3 loop spans 16 amino acids. The CDR3 spells CASYGRNLPQQLMGYF.

The chain uses TRBV4-2 and TRBJ2-5; absent DNA, TCRdb's TRBD1 call cannot be checked. CDR3 length: 15 residues. Germline CDR1 LGHNA, CDR2 YNFKEQ. The chain's CDR3 is CASSQGGQSKETQYF.

The chain combines TRBV12-3 or TRBV12-4 with TRBJ2-5; TCRdb proposes TRBD1, but this gene call is untestable without DNA. The CDR3 spans 14 residues. CDR3 sequence reads: CASSLLRVRETQYF.

This sequence joins TRBV4-2 and TRBJ1-5; as DNA is missing, the TRBD1 call by TCRdb cannot be tested. Per germline, CDR1 LGHNA and CDR2 YNFKEQ. The CDR3 loop spans 15 amino acids. CDR3 protein: CASSQGGQVDQPQHF.

This sequence joins TRBV12-3 or TRBV12-4 and TRBJ2-7; TCRdb reports TRBD1, a call that lacks DNA to check it against. The CDR3 extends over 15 amino acids. The CDR3 region is CASSFSGTGNHEQYF.